The present entry profiles one T cell receptor (beta chain) with its context. Which antigen it targets is not known. The CDR3 end is not reached by the read, which stops 3 residues before it; the germline J gene fills it in. The CDR3 starts with the cysteine, ends with the phenylalanine, and has 15 residues. The CDR3 was read in part: 36 bases, with the frame set at base 1. Per the germline V gene, SQVTM is the CDR1 and ANQGSEA is the CDR2. Trimming accounts for 2 bases at V and 5 bases at J, while the number of junction bases matched to no gene is 5. This specimen belongs to a study of T cells in women clearing cervical HPV infection (dated by TCRdb to 2016 to 2019). In terms of the full investigation: Cases were some 24 women with histologically confirmed HPV16-related CIN3 or worse, including a couple of invasive cancers. Cases and controls were matched on year of sample collection and on age within five years. Cases had a median age of around 34 years compared with 38 for controls, and baseline characteristics showed no significant differences between the groups. Among cases, blood sampling came a median of roughly 150 days after lesion detection, with an interquartile range of roughly 80 to 220 days. Nested within Costa Rica's Guanacaste HPV Natural History Study, an exploratory proof-of-principle case-control study compared TCR repertoires across cervical HPV16 outcomes. In the parent cohort, roughly 10,000 women aged 18 or older were enrolled in Guanacaste, Costa Rica, during about 1992 to 1995 and were followed for more than 6 years. The approximately 23 controls were women who cleared a single incident HPV16 infection within 12 months without developing precancer or cancer. Five blinded duplicates per group were added as quality controls, giving some 60 samples: approximately 50 participants and 10 replicates. HLA typing was available for only a few women, so HLA type could not be excluded as a confounder. Case blood was taken at the visit when the lesion was first identified, whereas control blood was taken when infection was no longer detected.

Results the study describes overall, beyond this receptor: T-cell numbers per sample were unknown, so richness differences could reflect varying T-cell content rather than repertoire biology. The cross-sectional design could not show whether associations preceded infection or resulted from it; effector/memory subsets and HPV-specific T cells were not isolated. Across sequencing depths, CIN3+ cases showed significantly higher TCR repertoire richness than controls, but evenness did not differ between the groups. TRBV6-7 relative abundance was lower in cases than in controls (roughly 0.12% versus 0.17%; Bonferroni P = 0.0008). Random forest classifiers that combined richness and V gene abundances separated cases from controls with an estimated AUC of less than 0.85.

Every participant had a single incident cervical HPV16 infection, and women with prevalent HPV16 infections were excluded. Cervical HPV DNA was detected by MY09/MY11 PCR and genotyped by dot-blot hybridization. Fifteen mL of heparinized blood were centrifuged, and the buffy coat was split into aliquots, frozen at -30 degrees C, and then kept at -80 degrees C. Genomic DNA was extracted from buffy coat specimens using QIAGEN kits. TCR beta CDR3 regions were amplified by multiplex PCR from an average of roughly 1,300 ng genomic DNA per sample using the immunoSEQ assay. To correct primer bias, the assay used a complete synthetic TCR repertoire to set an amplification baseline. The amplicons were sequenced using the Illumina platform. The authors processed their data as follows. Sequence errors were corrected by clustering with frequency ratios and a modified nearest-neighbor algorithm, and the sequences were then analyzed in the immunoSEQ Analyzer using IMGT gene definitions. TCR richness and evenness were averaged over 20 rarefaction repeats at each rarefaction depth, excluding samples with fewer sequences than the depth. Wilcoxon rank sum tests with FDR correction were used to compare V, D and J gene relative abundances between the groups. Blinded duplicates gave an intraclass correlation of around 96% for TCR richness and an average of about 76% across some 62 gene segments. Here the immuneACCESS table is served through TCRdb, limited to in-frame sequences with V and J called. Missing clones are a known gap in these copies; in checked studies unresolved V genes cover under half, and the rest lacks a known reason. Clone size and V and J calls were adopted from that table, with D and trimming inferred from the DNA. The record for this sample contains approximately 30,000 clones. About 4% of the sample goes to the ten largest clones.

This chain joins TRBV29-1 to TRBJ2-1, with 11 bases matching TRBD2. Sequencing was done on a sample of blood buffy coat. The clonotype originates from a woman between 18 and 69 years old with a cervical HPV16 infection that either progressed to CIN3+ or cleared (not recorded which). The CDR3 reads as follows: CSVEWGTSGDNEQFF. Incomplete CDR3 DNA: TGCAGCGTTGAATGGGGGACTAGCGGTGACAATGAG.